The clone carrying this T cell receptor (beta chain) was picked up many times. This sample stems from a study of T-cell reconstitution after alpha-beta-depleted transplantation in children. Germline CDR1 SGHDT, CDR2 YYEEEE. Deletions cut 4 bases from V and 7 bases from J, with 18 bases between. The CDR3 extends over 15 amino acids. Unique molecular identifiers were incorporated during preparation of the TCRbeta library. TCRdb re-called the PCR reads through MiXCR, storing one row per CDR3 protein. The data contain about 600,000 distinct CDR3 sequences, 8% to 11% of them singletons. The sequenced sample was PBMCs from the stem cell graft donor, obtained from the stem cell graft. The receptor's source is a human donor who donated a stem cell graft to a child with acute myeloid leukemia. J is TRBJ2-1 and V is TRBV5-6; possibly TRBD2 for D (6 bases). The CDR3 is CASSARDFTVNEQFF. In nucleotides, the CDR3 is TGTGCCAGCAGCGCCCGGGACTTCACTGTGAATGAGCAGTTCTTC.